A selection of T cell receptor beta chains follows, all from one sample in a study of post-analysis software for immune sequencing data. MiXCR was run by TCRdb on the PCR reads, yielding one entry per CDR3 protein. Found here are roughly 600,000 distinct CDR3 sequences, 44% of them singletons; the top ten hold 1.5% to 2%. The sequencing sample was made of blood. Receptors originate from a girl aged 5-17 years with multiple sclerosis. Each CDR3 is given with its conserved first and last residue. The order of the fields is J gene, D gene, V gene, clone size, CDR3 DNA, CDR3 protein. The D gene is left open where the match is weak. A clone size is listed for some rows: how often the clone was seen (once, few, many), or a class if it is expanded.

TRBJ1-1	NA	TRBV6-5	NA	TGTGCCAGCAGTTACTCACCAGCGAACACTGAAGCTTTCTTT	CASSYSPANTEAFF
TRBJ2-3	NA	TRBV7-9	few	TGTGCCAGCAGCTTAGGAAGCCCGAGGGATACGCAGTATTTT	CASSLGSPRDTQYF
TRBJ2-1	TRBD2	TRBV7-6	NA	TGTGCCAGCAGCCCCACGACTAGCGGGAGTACGTTCTTC	CASSPTTSGSTFF
TRBJ1-2	TRBD1	TRBV3-1	NA	TGTGCCAGCAGCCAGAGAGGGACAGGGGGCTCTGGCTACACCTTC	CASSQRGTGGSGYTF
TRBJ1-4	TRBD1	TRBV29-1	once	TGCAGCGTTTTAGGACAGGCAAATGAAAAACTGTTTTTT	CSVLGQANEKLFF
TRBJ2-7	TRBD1	TRBV7-3	few	TGTGCCAGCAGCCCCGGGACAGGGTTGGGTTCCGAGCAGTACTTC	CASSPGTGLGSEQYF
TRBJ2-6	NA	TRBV30	few	TGTGCCTGGAGTGTTGTCGAGGCTGGGGCCAACGTCCTGACTTTC	CAWSVVEAGANVLTF
TRBJ2-1	TRBD1	TRBV29-1	few	TGCAGCGGAAAGGGACAGGGGTGGAATGAGCAGTTCTTC	CSGKGQGWNEQFF
TRBJ2-3	TRBD2	TRBV12-3/TRBV12-4	few	TGTGCCAGCAGTTCTACAGCGGGGGGCGCAGATACGCAGTATTTT	CASSSTAGGADTQYF
TRBJ1-1	TRBD1	TRBV20-1	NA	TGCAGTGCTAGAGACGCAGGACAGGGAATGAACACTGAAGCTTTCTTT	CSARDAGQGMNTEAFF
TRBJ2-7	NA	TRBV29-1	NA	TGCAGCGCTACTAAAGGACCGGCATACGAGCAGTACTTC	CSATKGPAYEQYF
TRBJ2-1	NA	TRBV27	NA	TGTGCCAGCAGTTTATGGGGGGATTCCTACAATGAGCAGTTCTTC	CASSLWGDSYNEQFF
TRBJ2-3	NA	TRBV7-6	NA	TGTGCCAGCAGCTTGCGGAGAAGGGGGGCTACAGATACGCAGTATTTT	CASSLRRRGATDTQYF
TRBJ2-3	TRBD1	TRBV5-1	NA	TGCGCCAGCAGCGGCGGACAGGGCCCCACAGATACGCAGTATTTT	CASSGGQGPTDTQYF
TRBJ2-1	TRBD1	TRBV27	NA	TGTGCCAGCAGTTTGACACAGGGGGTATGGGGCTCCTACAATGAGCAGTTCTTC	CASSLTQGVWGSYNEQFF
TRBJ2-1	TRBD2	TRBV9	NA	TGTGCCAGCAGCGTAGGCGGGGGGCAGTACAATGAGCAGTTCTTC	CASSVGGGQYNEQFF
TRBJ2-1	NA	TRBV29-1	many	TGCAGCGCCCCCCGAAACAATGAGCAGTTCTTC	CSAPRNNEQFF
TRBJ1-4	NA	TRBV18	NA	TGTGCCAGCTCACCACGGGCCGCGAATGAAAAACTGTTTTTT	CASSPRAANEKLFF
TRBJ2-6	NA	TRBV29-1	few	TGCAGCGTTGAGGAGAAGAGGGAGTCTGGGGCCAACGTCCTGACTTTC	CSVEEKRESGANVLTF
TRBJ2-1	NA	TRBV7-9	few	TGTGCCAGCAGCTCGCAAAAATCCTACAATGAGCAGTTCTTC	CASSSQKSYNEQFF
TRBJ2-3	TRBD1	TRBV20-1	few	TGCAGTGCTTCGGACAGGGTGGGCACAGATACGCAGTATTTT	CSASDRVGTDTQYF
TRBJ2-2	TRBD2	TRBV12-3/TRBV12-4	NA	TGTGCCAGCAGTCCTAGCGGGGGAGCTTCTGGGGAGCTGTTTTTT	CASSPSGGASGELFF
TRBJ2-5	NA	TRBV20-1	few	TGCAGTGCTAGAGATGTAGGGGAGACCCAGTACTTC	CSARDVGETQYF
TRBJ1-5	NA	TRBV5-5	NA	TGTGCCAGCAGCTTGGCCTGGCTTGACAGGCTTCAGCCCCAGCATTTT	CASSLAWLDRLQPQHF
TRBJ2-7	TRBD2	TRBV9	NA	TGTGCCAGCAGCGTAGGAGGCGGGGGGATGTACGAGCAGTACTTC	CASSVGGGGMYEQYF
TRBJ2-5	NA	TRBV10-3	few	TGTGCCATCAGTCCCGACAGGCCCTCGGAGACCCAGTACTTC	CAISPDRPSETQYF
TRBJ2-1	NA	TRBV12-3/TRBV12-4	NA	TGTGCCAGCAGCCTCCCCGAGGACTCCTACAATGAGCAGTTCTTC	CASSLPEDSYNEQFF
TRBJ2-5	TRBD2	TRBV12-3/TRBV12-4	few	TGTGCCAGCAGCTTCTCGGGGGGGCTCGGGGAGACCCAGTACTTC	CASSFSGGLGETQYF
TRBJ2-7	NA	TRBV5-1	many	TGCGCCAGCAGCCCGGGTGGCAGCTACGAGCAGTACTTC	CASSPGGSYEQYF
TRBJ2-7	TRBD1	TRBV7-9	few	TGTGCCAGCAGCATTGGGGACAGGGGAAGCTCCTACGAGCAGTACTTC	CASSIGDRGSSYEQYF
TRBJ1-1	NA	TRBV12-3/TRBV12-4	NA	TGTGCCAGCAGTCTCCATCGGGATTACACTGAAGCTTTCTTT	CASSLHRDYTEAFF
TRBJ1-1	TRBD1	TRBV7-2	once	TGTGCCAGCAGTCAGACTGGATTTGGACAGGGGAGCACTGAAGCTTTCTTT	CASSQTGFGQGSTEAFF
TRBJ1-5	TRBD1	TRBV27	few	TGTGCCAGCAGTTTTGGCGGACAGGGGTTGGACCAGCCCCAGCATTTT	CASSFGGQGLDQPQHF
TRBJ2-1	TRBD2	TRBV10-3	once	TGTGCCATCAGAAGGAGTACTAGCGGGGACTCCAATGAGCAGTTCTTC	CAIRRSTSGDSNEQFF
TRBJ2-7	NA	TRBV12-3/TRBV12-4	NA	TGTGCCGGGCCTATTCAGGACGAGCAGTACTTC	CAGPIQDEQYF
TRBJ2-1	TRBD2	TRBV4-1	few	TGCGCCATCGGGGGGTTGCGAAACAATGAGCAGTTCTTC	CAIGGLRNNEQFF
TRBJ2-3	TRBD2	TRBV4-1	few	TGCGCCAGCAGCCAGAGGGGACTAGCGGGCACAGATACGCAGTATTTT	CASSQRGLAGTDTQYF